Listed here are 9 T cell receptor beta chains from one sample, sequenced in a study of blood T cell repertoires in COVID-19. Generated by immunoSEQ multiplex PCR, the TCRdb table keeps only in-frame clones and is missing some. This table has around 140,000 clones, around 81% appearing once. The sequenced sample consisted of peripheral blood. The receptor set was obtained from a human donor in a cohort sampled during active COVID-19.

This sequence joins TRBV10-2 and TRBJ2-1; D gene ambiguous. This CDR3 has 10 residues. Between the trimmed V and J ends, which lost 4 bases and 11 bases, there was a span of 6 bases. Germline V CDR1 and CDR2: WSHSY, SAAADI. CDR3 coding DNA: TGCGCCAGCAGTGTTCCTAAGCAGTTCTTC. Translated, it gives CASSVPKQFF.

The rearrangement joins TRBV20-1 to TRBJ1-5; the D gene is possibly TRBD1 (5 bases). V dropped 5 bases and J dropped 9 bases, with 11 bases sitting between them. Germline V gives CDR1 DFQATT, CDR2 SNEGSKA (reference sequence). The CDR3 has 11 amino acids. CDR3 in amino acids: CSASGGGPQHF. In nucleotides, the CDR3 is TGCAGTGCTTCCGGGGGGGGGCCCCAGCATTTT.

V and J are TRBV27 and TRBJ2-2; 9 nucleotides align to TRBD1. J was trimmed by 4 bases and V by 6 bases; bases with no gene match: 6. Germline CDR1 and CDR2: MNHEY and SMNVEV (reference sequence). This CDR3 has 15 amino acids. Written as DNA, the CDR3 is TGTGCCAGCAGAGGGACAGGGCGGGGCACCGGGGAGCTGTTTTTT. Protein sequence: CASRGTGRGTGELFF.

The chain recombines TRBV25-1 with TRBJ1-2, with 9 bases aligning to TRBD1. Trimming cost V 2 bases and J 3 bases; bases outside gene matches: 4. CDR1 MGHDK and CDR2 SYGVNS come from the germline V gene. The length of the CDR3 is 15 residues. This chain's CDR3 is CASSEPGQGDYGYTF. The CDR3 DNA is TGTGCCAGCAGTGAACCGGGACAGGGAGACTATGGCTACACCTTC.

This clone was detected only once. The V call is TRBV5-1, the J call TRBJ1-1, with D perhaps TRBD1 (6 bases). With 4 bases removed from V and 9 bases from J, the gap between germline ends came to 16 bases. This CDR3 spans 13 amino acids. Germline assignment: CDR1 SGHRS and CDR2 YFSETQ. CDR3 loop: CASSTRTDLKAFF. The CDR3 DNA follows: TGCGCCAGCAGCACCCGGACAGATTTAAAAGCTTTCTTT.

The chain has TRBV7-2 and TRBJ2-7, with 11 positions matching TRBD2. Per the germline V gene, CDR1 is SGHTA and CDR2 is FQGNSA. V was pared by 5 bases and J by 6 bases, with 3 bases of the junction left unmatched. CDR3 size: 13 residues. For the CDR3, the DNA is TGTGCCAGCAGCCTCGGGACTAGCGGCGAGCAGTACTTC. Its translation: CASSLGTSGEQYF. The entire variable domain, with the rest obtained from reference TRBV7-2 and TRBJ2-7, is as follows: GAGVSQSPSNKVTEKGKDVELRCDPISGHTALYWYRQSLGQGLEFLIYFQGNSAPDKSGLPSDRFSAERTGGSVSTLTIQRTQQEDSAVYLCASSLGTSGEQYFGPGTRLTVT.

This clone has just one count. The chain couples TRBV28 to TRBJ1-3, with D uncertain. From germline, CDR1 is MDHEN and CDR2 SYDVKM. V lost 2 bases to trimming and J lost 2 bases, with 4 bases between them. The CDR3 runs 13 residues. The CDR3 reads CASSLLAGNTIYF. In nucleotides, the CDR3 is TGTGCCAGCAGTTTACTCGCTGGAAACACCATATATTTT.

CDR3 region: CASSLGGTGAAREQYF. The CDR3 DNA follows: TGTGCCAGCAGTTTAGGCGGGACAGGGGCCGCGCGGGAGCAGTACTTC. The rearrangement links TRBV28 to TRBJ2-7, with TRBD1 identical over 10 bases. Germline V gene data show CDR1 as MDHEN and CDR2 as SYDVKM. With V trimmed by 2 bases and J by 7 bases, 11 bases remained unmatched. The CDR3 length is 16 residues.

This chain joins TRBV2 and TRBJ2-7; 12 nucleotides line up with TRBD2. After removal of 4 bases from V and 2 bases from J, the junction contained 3 bases not matched to a gene. The CDR3 sequence is 15 residues long. Germline assignment: CDR1 SNHLY and CDR2 FYNNEI. This CDR3 reads CASSGLAGVAYEQYF. In DNA form, the CDR3 reads TGTGCCAGCAGTGGACTAGCGGGAGTAGCCTACGAGCAGTACTTC.